What follows describes a single T cell receptor (beta chain). Here immunoSEQ multiplex PCR was the method, and the copy in TCRdb shows in-frame clones only, minus some. This sample has a few hundred thousand clones, with around nine tenths found just once. The sample is drawn from a study of blood T cell repertoires in COVID-19. With 7 bases clipped from V and 0 bases from J, the junction kept 20 bases outside the gene matches. Germline assignment: CDR1 WNHNN and CDR2 SYGVQD (reference sequence). The CDR3 extends over 20 amino acids. The source is a man aged 55-75 years who had recovered from COVID-19. The sequenced sample consisted of peripheral blood. The V gene is TRBV10-1, the J gene TRBJ2-1, with 8 positions matching TRBD2. CDR3 coding DNA: TGCGCCAGCATAAGACGCCACCAGCGGGGGCCCTCAAGCTCCTACAATGAGCAGTTCTTC. Residues: CASIRRHQRGPSSSYNEQFF.